This T cell receptor (beta chain) was captured in a study of blood T cell repertoires in COVID-19. Study overall: The study drew acute and convalescent COVID-19 samples from the United States, Italy and Spain. Nucleic acid was either cDNA or gDNA, and it came from T cells, B-cell-depleted T cells, or PBMCs.

Per the original data handling: Amplifying reference gene primers gave estimates of nucleated cell counts. Some clones are missing from TCRdb's copy, which holds only in-frame ones; the method was immunoSEQ multiplex PCR. V and J calls and clone size are as listed in that table; D and trimming were resolved from the DNA. The sample contains under 75,000 clones, around 79% of which appear only once. The length of the CDR3 is 14 residues. CDR1 is SGHRS, CDR2 YFSETQ, per germline. J gave up 5 bases and V 4 bases, and 3 bases lay outside the gene matches. The specimen was peripheral blood. This clonotype was obtained from a woman aged 45-59 years with active or convalescent COVID-19. The V call is TRBV5-1, the J call TRBJ1-6; 7 nucleotides line up with TRBD1. The CDR3 protein is CASSKGQHNSPLHF. The CDR3 region has the DNA TGCGCCAGCAGCAAGGGACAGCATAATTCACCCCTCCACTTT. Full variable domain (rest looked up from reference TRBV5-1 and TRBJ1-6): KAGVTQTPRYLIKTRGQQVTLSCSPISGHRSVSWYQQTPGQGLQFLFEYFSETQRNKGNFPGRFSGRQFSNSRSEMNVSTLELGDSALYLCASSKGQHNSPLHFGNGTRLTVT.